Listed below are T cell receptor beta chains from one sample, sequenced in a study of blood T cell repertoires in COVID-19. The table came from immunoSEQ multiplex PCR; TCRdb's copy has only in-frame clones and leaves some out. The sample consists of 95,000 to 150,000 clones, more than 75% of them appearing once. Sequences were obtained from peripheral blood. The receptor source for this set is a woman aged 70-85 years with acute or convalescent COVID-19. Each CDR3 is given with its conserved first and last residue. A D gene is named only where the DNA matches it firmly. Expanded clones are given a class, and other clones once, few, many or no size at all.

size	D	V	J	CDR3	DNA
.	TRBD1	TRBV5-5	TRBJ2-5	CASSWGQVETQYF	TGTGCCAGCAGCTGGGGACAGGTAGAGACCCAGTACTTC
.	.	TRBV19	TRBJ2-1	CASRRPGPSYNEQFF	TGTGCCAGTAGGAGACCGGGTCCCTCCTACAATGAGCAGTTCTTC
.	.	TRBV21-1	TRBJ2-7	CASSKELRGREQYF	TGTGCCAGCAGCAAAGAGTTGCGGGGGAGGGAGCAGTACTTC
.	.	TRBV19	TRBJ2-5	CASSSGLTETQYF	TGTGCCAGTAGCTCGGGGTTAACGGAGACCCAGTACTTC
.	.	TRBV6-4	TRBJ1-2	CASSGGRGDGYTF	TGTGCCAGCAGTGGGGGGAGGGGTGATGGCTACACCTTC
.	TRBD2	TRBV20-1	TRBJ2-1	CSASRRGGLNEQFF	TGCAGTGCTAGTCGGCGGGGAGGGCTGAATGAGCAGTTCTTC
.	TRBD2	TRBV7-9	TRBJ2-7	CASSQSGGAAYEQYF	TGTGCCAGCAGTCAGAGCGGGGGGGCGGCCTACGAGCAGTACTTC
.	TRBD2	TRBV11-2	TRBJ2-1	CALLGGYNEQFF	TGTGCCTTACTGGGGGGGTACAATGAGCAGTTCTTC
.	TRBD1	TRBV6-6	TRBJ1-2	CASSGGTGEGYGYTF	TGTGCCAGCAGTGGCGGGACAGGGGAGGGCTATGGCTACACCTTC
.	.	TRBV6-1	TRBJ1-5	CASSERNNQPQHF	TGTGCCAGCAGTGAGAGAAACAATCAGCCCCAGCATTTT
.	.	TRBV28	TRBJ1-5	CASSDAGVHQPQHF	TGTGCCAGCAGTGATGCAGGGGTGCACCAGCCCCAGCATTTT
.	TRBD2	TRBV30	TRBJ2-1	CACTWTSGIQFF	TGTGCCTGCACCTGGACTAGCGGTATCCAGTTCTTC
.	.	TRBV3-1/TRBV3-2	TRBJ1-1	CASSQAGSGTEAFF	TGTGCCAGCAGCCAGGCCGGAAGCGGTACTGAAGCTTTCTTT
.	.	TRBV11-2	TRBJ1-6	CASSLDVGLYSPLHF	TGTGCCAGCAGCTTAGATGTGGGACTTTACTCACCCCTCCACTTT
.	.	TRBV7-9	TRBJ1-5	CATQGWPNQPQHF	TGTGCCACCCAGGGGTGGCCTAATCAGCCCCAGCATTTT
.	.	TRBV6-5	TRBJ2-7	CAILSRSGGPHEQYF	TGTGCCATCCTAAGCAGGTCTGGGGGCCCCCACGAGCAGTACTTC
.	.	TRBV5-1	TRBJ2-3	CASRFRDGDTDTQYF	TGCGCCAGCAGGTTCCGAGACGGGGATACAGATACGCAGTATTTT
once	TRBD2	TRBV27	TRBJ2-3	CASRSFKTGTSGGFTDTQYF	TGTGCCAGCAGATCTTTTAAAACCGGGACTAGCGGGGGGTTCACAGATACGCAGTATTTT
.	.	TRBV18	TRBJ2-3	CASSPSSGSTDTQYF	TGTGCCAGCTCACCCTCCAGCGGTAGCACAGATACGCAGTATTTT
.	.	TRBV6-5	TRBJ1-1	CASSYSRAEKNTEAFF	TGTGCCAGCAGTTACTCGAGGGCAGAGAAGAACACTGAAGCTTTCTTT
few	.	TRBV20-1	TRBJ2-7	CSASRFLVNVYEQYF	TGCAGTGCTAGTAGGTTTCTAGTCAATGTCTATGAGCAGTACTTC
.	.	TRBV19	TRBJ1-2	CASSRTAIYGYTF	TGTGCCAGTAGCCGAACCGCTATCTATGGCTACACCTTC
.	.	TRBV11-2	TRBJ1-1	CASSLGGGLGTEAFF	TGTGCCAGCAGCTTAGGAGGCGGTCTCGGCACTGAAGCTTTCTTT
.	TRBD2	TRBV30	TRBJ2-3	CAWSVLAGGRDTQYF	TGTGCCTGGAGTGTACTAGCGGGGGGCCGGGATACGCAGTATTTT
.	.	TRBV28	TRBJ1-1	CASSPAEGTEAFF	TGTGCCAGCAGCCCGGCCGAGGGCACTGAAGCTTTCTTT
.	.	TRBV7-9	TRBJ1-1	CASSMSSTEAFF	TGTGCCAGCAGCATGTCGAGCACTGAAGCTTTCTTT
once	.	TRBV4-2	TRBJ1-1	CASSPWGDHTEAFF	TGTGCCAGCAGCCCGTGGGGGGACCACACTGAAGCTTTCTTT
.	.	TRBV10-3	TRBJ2-7	CAISDPGETSYEQYF	TGTGCCATCAGTGATCCTGGCGAGACTTCCTACGAGCAGTACTTC
.	.	TRBV7-9	TRBJ2-2	CASSLRGASNTGELFF	TGTGCCAGCAGCTTACGGGGGGCGTCCAACACCGGGGAGCTGTTTTTT
.	TRBD1	TRBV9	TRBJ1-6	CASSANDRGRTSSPLHF	TGTGCCAGCAGCGCAAACGACAGGGGGCGTACGAGTTCACCCCTCCACTTT
once	TRBD2	TRBV28	TRBJ2-7	CASMASGGSPYEQYF	TGTGCCAGCATGGCTAGCGGGGGAAGTCCCTACGAGCAGTACTTC
.	.	TRBV3-1/TRBV3-2	TRBJ1-2	CASSRRIEGYTF	TGTGCCAGCAGCCGGAGAATTGAGGGCTACACCTTC
.	.	TRBV18	TRBJ2-1	CASSLQREEQFF	TGTGCCAGCTCCTTACAGAGGGAGGAGCAGTTCTTC
.	.	TRBV9	TRBJ2-5	CASSVAGFSAAGETQYF	TGTGCCAGCAGCGTAGCCGGGTTTAGTGCAGCAGGGGAGACCCAGTACTTC
.	.	TRBV28	TRBJ1-2	CASIDPRRGDYGYTF	TGTGCCAGCATCGACCCCCGCAGGGGTGACTATGGCTACACCTTC
once	.	TRBV18	TRBJ2-4	CASSTREPNIQYF	TGTGCCAGCTCGACTAGAGAACCAAACATTCAGTACTTC
.	.	TRBV30	TRBJ1-3	CAWSPQSSGNTIYF	TGTGCCTGGAGTCCACAGAGCTCTGGAAACACCATATATTTT
.	.	TRBV18	TRBJ2-1	CASSRQGQTYNEQFF	TGTGCCAGCTCACGGCAGGGACAAACCTACAATGAGCAGTTCTTC
.	.	TRBV6-5	TRBJ1-6	CASSYDTTREAPLHF	TGTGCCAGCAGTTACGACACTACCCGGGAAGCACCCCTCCACTTT
.	.	TRBV7-2	TRBJ1-4	CASSLGGPPNEKLFF	TGTGCCAGCAGCTTAGGCGGGCCTCCTAATGAAAAACTGTTTTTT
once	TRBD2	TRBV3-1/TRBV3-2	TRBJ2-3	CASSRLGTSGDTQYF	TGTGCCAGCAGCCGGTTGGGGACTAGCGGAGATACGCAGTATTTT
.	.	TRBV7-9	TRBJ1-4	CASSFQGEKLFF	TGTGCCAGCAGCTTTCAGGGTGAAAAACTGTTTTTT
.	TRBD1	TRBV7-9	TRBJ1-2	CASSPLPTGQGLGYTF	TGTGCCAGCAGCCCCCTCCCGACAGGGCAAGGTTTAGGCTACACCTTC
.	.	TRBV18	TRBJ1-1	CASSPGQLGFSTEAFF	TGTGCCAGCTCACCGGGACAACTGGGTTTTAGCACTGAAGCTTTCTTT
.	.	TRBV19	TRBJ1-4	CASSIALAANEKLFF	TGTGCCAGTAGTATAGCGCTGGCGGCTAATGAAAAACTGTTTTTT
.	TRBD1	TRBV14	TRBJ2-2	CASSYRDRGGGELFF	TGTGCCAGCAGCTACCGGGACAGGGGTGGCGGGGAGCTGTTTTTT
.	.	TRBV5-4	TRBJ2-1	CASSMNGASYNEQFF	TGTGCCAGCAGTATGAACGGAGCCTCCTACAATGAGCAGTTCTTC
once	TRBD2	TRBV10-3	TRBJ2-2	CAISEGEGPGELFF	TGTGCCATCAGTGAGGGGGAGGGGCCCGGGGAGCTGTTTTTT
.	TRBD2	TRBV6-5	TRBJ2-4	CASSLDGTSGAIQYF	TGTGCCAGCAGCCTCGATGGGACTAGCGGGGCAATTCAGTACTTC
.	.	TRBV24-1	TRBJ1-5	CATSVSGNQPQHF	TGTGCCACCAGTGTTTCAGGGAATCAGCCCCAGCATTTT
.	.	TRBV6-5	TRBJ2-2	CASSGLANTGELFF	TGTGCCAGCAGCGGTCTTGCGAACACCGGGGAGCTGTTTTTT
.	.	TRBV24-1	TRBJ2-1	CATSDLGGYNEQFF	TGTGCCACCAGTGATTTGGGGGGGTACAATGAGCAGTTCTTC
.	.	TRBV9	TRBJ2-1	CASSVGGLTREQFF	TGTGCCAGCAGCGTAGGCGGTTTAACGAGAGAGCAGTTCTTC
.	.	TRBV6-2/TRBV6-3	TRBJ1-1	CASSPEGRGVGDAFF	TGTGCCAGCAGTCCCGAGGGCCGGGGGGTAGGAGATGCTTTCTTT
.	TRBD1	TRBV5-1	TRBJ1-1	CASSSQGFIRGTEAFF	TGCGCCAGCAGCTCACAGGGGTTCATTCGTGGCACTGAAGCTTTCTTT
.	.	TRBV18	TRBJ1-2	CASSPPSTGANYGYTF	TGTGCCAGCTCACCACCCTCGACAGGAGCTAACTATGGCTACACCTTC
once	TRBD1	TRBV5-5	TRBJ1-6	CASSPGTVLYNSPLHF	TGTGCCAGCAGCCCCGGGACAGTGCTCTATAATTCACCCCTCCACTTT
.	TRBD1	TRBV2	TRBJ2-3	CASPGTANSTDTQYF	TGTGCCAGCCCGGGGACAGCGAATTCCACAGATACGCAGTATTTT
.	.	TRBV6-5	TRBJ1-6	CASSRGGGNSPLHF	TGTGCCAGCAGCCGCGGGGGGGGGAATTCACCCCTCCACTTT
.	TRBD1	TRBV14	TRBJ1-2	CASSRGHTGDYGYTF	TGTGCCAGCAGCCGGGGCCACACAGGGGACTATGGCTACACCTTC